The TCR beta chain described here comes from a study of blood T cells in healthy people across ages. The use of a sample-barcoded 5' primer and a J-beta primer mix characterized a second PCR of 7 to 11 cycles. In TCRdb, the 5' RACE reads were re-called with MiXCR into one record per CDR3 protein. The sample includes over 500,000 distinct CDR3 sequences, about 51% of them seen just once. V shed 3 bases and J shed 3 bases, with 9 bases lying between them. CDR3 length: 13 amino acids. The rearrangement uses TRBV12-3 or TRBV12-4 and TRBJ2-7; no clear D gene. The material sequenced was blood. This TCR derives from a woman older than 75 in good health. The CDR3 nucleotides read TGTGCCAGCAGTTTGCGGACCATCTACGAGCAGTACTTC. Encoded protein: CASSLRTIYEQYF.